This passage covers 5 T cell receptor beta chains from one sample sequenced in a study of T cells in Graves' hyperthyroidism and ophthalmopathy. The source material, RNA transcripts, was used to amplify TCR beta CDR3 regions. HTBI primers were employed in a first-round RT-PCR of the TCR CDR3. TCRdb itself ran the multiplex PCR reads through MiXCR, one entry per CDR3 protein. The sample yields some 770,000 distinct CDR3 sequences, approximately 16% seen once. The specimen sequenced was blood. These receptors came from a man aged 18-30 years with Graves' hyperthyroidism.

This rearrangement joins TRBV12-3 or TRBV12-4 to TRBJ1-1, with TRBD1 matching 8 bases. The CDR3 extends over 15 amino acids. The J segment lost 10 bases and the V segment lost 4 bases, leaving 14 bases of the junction unmatched. Here the CDR3 reads CASSSAGQGLMVAFF. The CDR3, as DNA: TGTGCCAGCAGTTCCGCAGGACAGGGCTTAATGGTAGCTTTCTTT.

This clonotype has at least ten counts. The rearrangement uses TRBV12-5 and TRBJ1-5, with no clear D. Germline V gives CDR1 LGHNT, CDR2 FRNRAP. The CDR3 spans 15 residues. V lost 1 base to trimming and J lost 3 bases, with 10 bases between them. CDR3 coding DNA: TGTGCTAGTGGTTTGGGGAGCAGGACCAATCAGCCCCAGCATTTT. Translated: CASGLGSRTNQPQHF.

This rearrangement joins TRBV25-1 to TRBJ2-2; 7 nucleotides align to TRBD2. V lost 11 bases to trimming and J lost 5 bases; unmatched junction nucleotides: 11. Germline loops: CDR1 MGHDK, CDR2 SYGVNS. The CDR3 consists of 14 residues. The CDR3 bases are TGTGCCGGCCTTAAGCGGGATAAGACCGGGGAGCTGTTTTTT. It yields the protein CAGLKRDKTGELFF.

This clonotype was seen many times. The chain carries TRBV11-2 and TRBJ2-3, with 10 bases that match TRBD1. CDR3 size: 14 residues. In germline, CDR1 is SGHAT, CDR2 FQNNGV. V trimming: 4 bases; J trimming: 4 bases; junction bases outside the gene matches: 2. The chain's CDR3 is CASSWDRGPDTQYF. CDR3 in DNA: TGTGCCAGCAGCTGGGACAGGGGCCCAGATACGCAGTATTTT.

The table lists this clonotype with many counts. This chain uses TRBV28 with TRBJ2-2; the match to TRBD2 covers 7 bases. V was pared by 5 bases and J by 5 bases, with 5 bases of the junction left unmatched. There are 14 residues in the CDR3. Germline V gene sequence: CDR1 MDHEN, CDR2 SYDVKM. CDR3 bases: TGTGCCAGCAGTCCTAGCGGATGGACCGGGGAGCTGTTTTTT. Translated: CASSPSGWTGELFF.